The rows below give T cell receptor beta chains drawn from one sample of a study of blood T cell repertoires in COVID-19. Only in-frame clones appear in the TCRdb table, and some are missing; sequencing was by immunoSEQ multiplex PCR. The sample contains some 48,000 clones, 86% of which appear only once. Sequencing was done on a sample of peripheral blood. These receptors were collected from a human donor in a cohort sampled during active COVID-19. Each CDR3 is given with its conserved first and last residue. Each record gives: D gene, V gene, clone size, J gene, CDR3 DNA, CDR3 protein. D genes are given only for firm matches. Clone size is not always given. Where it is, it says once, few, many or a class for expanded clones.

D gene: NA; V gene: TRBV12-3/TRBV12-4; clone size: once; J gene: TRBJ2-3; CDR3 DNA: TGTGCCAGCAGTTTGCCGGCGGGTACGCAGTATTTT; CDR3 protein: CASSLPAGTQYF
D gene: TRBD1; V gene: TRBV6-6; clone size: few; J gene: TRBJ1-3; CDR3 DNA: TGTGCCAGCAGCCACTCTCGGACAGGCTCTGGAAACACCATATATTTT; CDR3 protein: CASSHSRTGSGNTIYF
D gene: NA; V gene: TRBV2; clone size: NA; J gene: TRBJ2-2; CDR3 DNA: TGTGCCAGCAGAGGACAGTCAGGGGAGCTGTTTTTT; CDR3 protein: CASRGQSGELFF
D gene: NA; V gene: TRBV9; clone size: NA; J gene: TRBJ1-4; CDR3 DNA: TGTGCCAGCAGCGTAGATACAGGAAAAGGGGGAGAAAAACTGTTTTTT; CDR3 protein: CASSVDTGKGGEKLFF
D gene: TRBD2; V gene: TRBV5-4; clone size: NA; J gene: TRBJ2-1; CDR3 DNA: TGTGCCAGCAGCGGGGCGCTAGCGGGAGGGCCTTACAATGAGCAGTTCTTC; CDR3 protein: CASSGALAGGPYNEQFF
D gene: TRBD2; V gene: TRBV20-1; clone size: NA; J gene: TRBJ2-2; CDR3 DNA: TGCAGTGCTAGTATCCAGCGGGAGTTCGGGGAGCTGTTTTTT; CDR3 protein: CSASIQREFGELFF
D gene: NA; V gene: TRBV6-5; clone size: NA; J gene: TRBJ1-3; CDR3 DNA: TGTGCCAGCAGCCCGGCGGGAATCTCTGGAAACACCATATATTTT; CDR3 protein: CASSPAGISGNTIYF
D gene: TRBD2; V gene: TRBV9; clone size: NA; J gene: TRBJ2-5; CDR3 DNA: TGTGCCAGCAGCGCCCCTGGTGGAAGTAGCGGGGGGGAGACCCAGTACTTC; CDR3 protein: CASSAPGGSSGGETQYF
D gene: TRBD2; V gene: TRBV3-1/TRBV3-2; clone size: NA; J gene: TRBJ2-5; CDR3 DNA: TGTGCCAGCAGCCTCAAGGTGGGACTAGCGGGATTAGAACAAGAGACCCAGTACTTC; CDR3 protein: CASSLKVGLAGLEQETQYF
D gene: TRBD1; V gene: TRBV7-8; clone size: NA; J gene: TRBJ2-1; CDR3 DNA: TGTGCCAGCAGCTTTGACAGGGTCGGTGCTGAGCAGTTCTTC; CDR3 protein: CASSFDRVGAEQFF
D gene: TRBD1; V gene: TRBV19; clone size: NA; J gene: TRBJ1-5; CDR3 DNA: TGTGCCAGTAGTATAGGACAGGGTGGGCTTCATCGGGGTCAGCCCCAGCATTTT; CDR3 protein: CASSIGQGGLHRGQPQHF
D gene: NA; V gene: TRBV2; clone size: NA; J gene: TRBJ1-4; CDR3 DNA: TGTGCCAGCAGGGGGGGGGTTCATGAAAAACTGTTTTTT; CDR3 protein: CASRGGVHEKLFF
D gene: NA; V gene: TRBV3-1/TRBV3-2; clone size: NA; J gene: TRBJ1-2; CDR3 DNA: TGTGCCAGCAGCCAAGGGTTCAGTATCTATGGCTACACCTTC; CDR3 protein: CASSQGFSIYGYTF
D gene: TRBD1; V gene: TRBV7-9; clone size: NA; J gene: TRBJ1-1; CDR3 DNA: TGTGCCAGCAGCCCGGGACAGGTTGTTCGCATCACTGAAGCTTTCTTT; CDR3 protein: CASSPGQVVRITEAFF
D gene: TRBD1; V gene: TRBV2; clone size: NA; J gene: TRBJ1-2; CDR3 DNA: TGTGCCAGCGGGGTGACAGGGGGCTATGGCTACACCTTC; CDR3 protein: CASGVTGGYGYTF
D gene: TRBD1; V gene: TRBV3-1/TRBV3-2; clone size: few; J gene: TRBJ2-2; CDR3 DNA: TGTGCCAGCAGCCAAGGGGACAGGAACACCGGGGAGCTGTTTTTT; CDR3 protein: CASSQGDRNTGELFF
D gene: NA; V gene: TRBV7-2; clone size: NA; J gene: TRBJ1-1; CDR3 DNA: TGTGCCAGCAGCTCGGGACACACTTTGAACACTGAAGCTTTCTTT; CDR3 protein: CASSSGHTLNTEAFF
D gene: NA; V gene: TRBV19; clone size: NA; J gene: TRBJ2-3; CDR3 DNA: TGTGCCAGTAGTAAGGAGGGGGCCATTGGAGCAGATACGCAGTATTTT; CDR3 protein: CASSKEGAIGADTQYF
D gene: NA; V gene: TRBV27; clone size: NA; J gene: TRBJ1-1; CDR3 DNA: TGTGCCAGCAGTTTAAAGACAGGACTTGACGAAGCTTTCTTT; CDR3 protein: CASSLKTGLDEAFF
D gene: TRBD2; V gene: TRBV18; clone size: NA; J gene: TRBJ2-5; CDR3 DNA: TGTGCCAGCTCACTACCGGGGACTACAAAAGAGACCCAGTACTTC; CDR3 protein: CASSLPGTTKETQYF
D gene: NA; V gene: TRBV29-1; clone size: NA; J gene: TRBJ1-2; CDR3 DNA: TGCAGCGTTGAAAGGGGAAGTGGCTACACCTTC; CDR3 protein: CSVERGSGYTF
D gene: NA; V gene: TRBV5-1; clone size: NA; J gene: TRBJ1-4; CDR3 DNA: TGCGCCAGCAGCCTCGGGACAACAACTAATGAAAAACTGTTTTTT; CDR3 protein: CASSLGTTTNEKLFF
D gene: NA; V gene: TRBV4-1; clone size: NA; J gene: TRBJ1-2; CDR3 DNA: TGCGCCAGCAGCCAAGATCGGGGGGGCTTTAACTATGGCTACACCTTC; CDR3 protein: CASSQDRGGFNYGYTF
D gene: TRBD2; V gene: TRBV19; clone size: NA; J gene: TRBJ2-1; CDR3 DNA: TGTGCCAGTAGCGGGAGGGCCTACAATGAGCAGTTCTTC; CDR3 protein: CASSGRAYNEQFF
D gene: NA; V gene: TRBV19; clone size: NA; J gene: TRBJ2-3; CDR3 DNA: TGTGCCAGTAGCAGACTAGTCGCAGATACGCAGTATTTT; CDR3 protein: CASSRLVADTQYF
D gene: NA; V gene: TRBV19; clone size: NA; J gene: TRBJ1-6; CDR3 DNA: TGTGCCAGTAGTATCGCTCAGGGTAACAATTCACCCCTCCACTTT; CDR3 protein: CASSIAQGNNSPLHF
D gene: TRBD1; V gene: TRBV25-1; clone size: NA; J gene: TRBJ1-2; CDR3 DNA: TGTGCCAGCAGTTCATCCGACAGGGGGCGAGTAAACTATGGCTACACCTTC; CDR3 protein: CASSSSDRGRVNYGYTF
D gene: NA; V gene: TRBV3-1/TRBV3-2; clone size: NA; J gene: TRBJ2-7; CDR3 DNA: TGTGCCAGCAGCCAAGATCGGGTGCCGAGTCCCTACGAGCAGTACTTC; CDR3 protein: CASSQDRVPSPYEQYF
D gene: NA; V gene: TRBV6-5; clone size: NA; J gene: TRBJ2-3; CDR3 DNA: TGTGCCAGCGGTTTCGAGCGCACAGATACGCAGTATTTT; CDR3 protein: CASGFERTDTQYF
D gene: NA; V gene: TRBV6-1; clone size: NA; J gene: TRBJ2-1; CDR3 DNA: TGTGCCAGCAGTGAGACCTTTGGGAGCGGACAGAGTCAGTTCTTC; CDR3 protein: CASSETFGSGQSQFF
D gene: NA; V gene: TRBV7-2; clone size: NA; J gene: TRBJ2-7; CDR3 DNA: TGTGCCAGCAGCGCCGCACTCGAGCAGTACTTC; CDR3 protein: CASSAALEQYF
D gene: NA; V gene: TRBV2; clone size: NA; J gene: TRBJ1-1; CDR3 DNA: TGTGCCAGCAGTGCTCAGGGGACAACTGAAGCTTTCTTT; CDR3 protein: CASSAQGTTEAFF
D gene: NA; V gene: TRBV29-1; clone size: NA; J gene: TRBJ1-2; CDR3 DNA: TGCAGCGTTGAAGAAAAGAGGGGCTACACCTTC; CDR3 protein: CSVEEKRGYTF
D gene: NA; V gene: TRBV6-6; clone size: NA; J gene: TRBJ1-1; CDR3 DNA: TGTGCCAGCAGGCCTTGGGACACCCTGAACACTGAAGCTTTCTTT; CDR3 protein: CASRPWDTLNTEAFF
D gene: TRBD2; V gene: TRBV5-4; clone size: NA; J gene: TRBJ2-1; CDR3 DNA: TGTGCCAGCAGCTTAGGACTAGCGGCAAGTGGGGGTGAGCAGTTCTTC; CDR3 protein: CASSLGLAASGGEQFF
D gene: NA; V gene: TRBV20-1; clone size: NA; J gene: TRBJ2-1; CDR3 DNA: TGCAGTGCTAGTCCAGGCCATGGCTCCTACAATGAGCAGTTCTTC; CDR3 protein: CSASPGHGSYNEQFF
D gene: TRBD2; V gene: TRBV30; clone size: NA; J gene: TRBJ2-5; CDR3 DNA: TGTGCCTGGAGTGTAGGCGGGGGGCAAGAGACCCAGTACTTC; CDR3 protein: CAWSVGGGQETQYF
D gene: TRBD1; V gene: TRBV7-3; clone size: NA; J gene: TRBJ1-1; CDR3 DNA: TGTGCCAGCAGCTCCAGGGGGGACACTGAAGCTTTCTTT; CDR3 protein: CASSSRGDTEAFF
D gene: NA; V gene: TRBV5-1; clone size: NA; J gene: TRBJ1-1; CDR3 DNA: TGCGCCAGCAGCCAGACCGGGGGGCCGAACACTGAAGCTTTCTTT; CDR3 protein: CASSQTGGPNTEAFF
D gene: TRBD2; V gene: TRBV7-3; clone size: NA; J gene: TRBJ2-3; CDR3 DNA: TGTGCCAGCAGTTCGGGACTAGCGGGGGAAGATACGCAGTATTTT; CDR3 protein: CASSSGLAGEDTQYF
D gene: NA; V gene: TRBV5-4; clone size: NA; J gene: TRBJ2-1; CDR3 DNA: TGTGCCAGCAGCTTGGTGGGGGGTGGTTACAATGAGCAGTTCTTC; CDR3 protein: CASSLVGGGYNEQFF